The clone carrying this T cell receptor (beta chain) came up many times. Its specificity is unknown. The read terminates 3 residues ahead of where the CDR3 ends, so the germline J gene completes it. Method: immunoSEQ multiplex PCR; TCRdb's copy keeps in-frame clones and lacks some. Singletons are absent from the sample, which has 50,000 to 70,000 clones. The data were obtained in a study of T cell clonality in common variable immunodeficiency. Points from the study as a whole: Fewer deletions and N-nucleotide insertions were reportedly seen in common variable immunodeficiency TCR beta sequences.

Germline V CDR1 and CDR2: MNHEY, SVGEGT. The CDR3 consists of 17 residues. Unmatched junction bases numbered 9, after V lost 4 bases and J lost 1 base. V gene TRBV6-2 or TRBV6-3 combines with J gene TRBJ2-2, with 7 bases aligning to TRBD1. The TCR comes from a person aged 18-70 years in good health. Sequenced sample: peripheral blood mononuclear cells. The CDR3 region is CASSSTIQGVNTGELFF. The sequenced CDR3 bases are TGTGCCAGCAGTTCAACAATCCAGGGGGTGAACACCGGGGAG.